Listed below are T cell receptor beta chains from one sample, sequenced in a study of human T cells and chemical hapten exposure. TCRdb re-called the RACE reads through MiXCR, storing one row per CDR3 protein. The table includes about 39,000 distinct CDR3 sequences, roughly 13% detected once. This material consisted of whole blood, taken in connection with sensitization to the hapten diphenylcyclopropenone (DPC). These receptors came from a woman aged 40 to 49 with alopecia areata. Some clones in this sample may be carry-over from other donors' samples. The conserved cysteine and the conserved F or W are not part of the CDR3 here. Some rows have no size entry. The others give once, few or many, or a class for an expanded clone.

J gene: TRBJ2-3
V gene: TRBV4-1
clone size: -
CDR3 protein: ASSSTSTGGVADTQY

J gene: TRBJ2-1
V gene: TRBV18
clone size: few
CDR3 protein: ASSPPAGPNNEQF

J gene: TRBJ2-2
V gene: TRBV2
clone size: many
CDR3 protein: ASSAAKVVTGELF

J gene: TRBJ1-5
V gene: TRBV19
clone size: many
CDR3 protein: ASTDRPLSNQPQH

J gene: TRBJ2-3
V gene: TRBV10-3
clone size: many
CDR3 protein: AITRGGGTDTQY

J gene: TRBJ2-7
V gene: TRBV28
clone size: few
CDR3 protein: AWSRGYYEQY

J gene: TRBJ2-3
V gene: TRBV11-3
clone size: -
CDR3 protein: ASSAGALWTSGVYTDTQY

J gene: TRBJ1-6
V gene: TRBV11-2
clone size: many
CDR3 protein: ASSLDRNSPLH

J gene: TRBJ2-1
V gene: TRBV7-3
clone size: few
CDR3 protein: ASSTLQSYEQF

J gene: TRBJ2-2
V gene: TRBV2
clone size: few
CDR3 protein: ASSPFSGSGELF

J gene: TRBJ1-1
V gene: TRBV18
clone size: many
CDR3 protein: ASSPQKEMNTEAF

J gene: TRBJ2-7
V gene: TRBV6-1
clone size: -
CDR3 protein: ASSASGRPSYEQY

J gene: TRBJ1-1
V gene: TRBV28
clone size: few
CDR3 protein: ASCFGDDGTEAF

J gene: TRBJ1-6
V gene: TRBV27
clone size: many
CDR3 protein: ASRERGSPLH

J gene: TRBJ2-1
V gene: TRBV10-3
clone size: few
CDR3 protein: AISERDEQF

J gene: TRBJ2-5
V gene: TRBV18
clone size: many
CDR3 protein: ASSRTSDETQY

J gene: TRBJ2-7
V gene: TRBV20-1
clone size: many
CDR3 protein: SARVALLPEQY

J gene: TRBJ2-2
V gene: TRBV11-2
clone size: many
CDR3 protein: ASSTRRGGYTGELF

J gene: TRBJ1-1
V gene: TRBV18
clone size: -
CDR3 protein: ASSPAGNTEAF

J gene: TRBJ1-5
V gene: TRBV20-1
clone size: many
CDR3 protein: SARGRVSNQPQH

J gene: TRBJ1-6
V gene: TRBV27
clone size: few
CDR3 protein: AGERSPLH

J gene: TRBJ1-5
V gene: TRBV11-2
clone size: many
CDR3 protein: ASSLMEDQPQH

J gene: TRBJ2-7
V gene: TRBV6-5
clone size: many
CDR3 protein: ASSSEAAKAYEQY

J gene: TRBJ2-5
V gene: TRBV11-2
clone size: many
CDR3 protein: ASSSGQGTETQY

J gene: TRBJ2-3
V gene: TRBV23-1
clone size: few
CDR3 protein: ASSQSRERTSGSTDTQY

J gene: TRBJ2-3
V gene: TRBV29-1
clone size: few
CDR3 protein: SVWTDTQY

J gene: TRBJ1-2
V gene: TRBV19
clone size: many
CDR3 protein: ATSVWGSYGYT

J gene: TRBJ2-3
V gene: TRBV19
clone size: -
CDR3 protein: ASSVWDGDKLRTDTQY